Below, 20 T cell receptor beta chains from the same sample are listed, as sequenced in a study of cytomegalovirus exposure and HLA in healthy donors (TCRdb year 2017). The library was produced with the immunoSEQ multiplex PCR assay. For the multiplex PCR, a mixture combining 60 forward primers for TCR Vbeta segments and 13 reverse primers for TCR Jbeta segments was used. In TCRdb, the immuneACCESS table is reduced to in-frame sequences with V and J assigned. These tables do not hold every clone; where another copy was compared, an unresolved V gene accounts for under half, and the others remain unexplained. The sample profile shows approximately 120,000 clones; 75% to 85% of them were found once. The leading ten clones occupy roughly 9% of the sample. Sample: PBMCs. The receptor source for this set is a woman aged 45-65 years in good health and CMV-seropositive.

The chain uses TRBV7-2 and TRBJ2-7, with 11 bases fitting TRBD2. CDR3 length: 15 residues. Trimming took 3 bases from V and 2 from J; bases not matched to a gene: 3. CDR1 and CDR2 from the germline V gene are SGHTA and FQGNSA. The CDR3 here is CASSLVAGGPYEQYF. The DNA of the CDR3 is TGTGCCAGCAGCTTGGTAGCGGGAGGGCCCTACGAGCAGTACTTC.

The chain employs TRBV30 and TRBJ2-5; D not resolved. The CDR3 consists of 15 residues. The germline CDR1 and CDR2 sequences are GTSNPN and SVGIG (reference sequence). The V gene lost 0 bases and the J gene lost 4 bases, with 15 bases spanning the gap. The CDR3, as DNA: TGTGCCTGGAGTGTACTCAGCGTAGGTGGAGAGACCCAGTACTTC. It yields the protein CAWSVLSVGGETQYF.

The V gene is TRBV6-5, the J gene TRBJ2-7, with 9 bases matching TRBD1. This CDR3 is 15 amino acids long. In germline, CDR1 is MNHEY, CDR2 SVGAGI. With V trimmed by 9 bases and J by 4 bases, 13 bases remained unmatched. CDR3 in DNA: TGTGCCAGTCAGAAACCGGGACAGGGTATATACGAGCAGTACTTC. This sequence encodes CASQKPGQGIYEQYF.

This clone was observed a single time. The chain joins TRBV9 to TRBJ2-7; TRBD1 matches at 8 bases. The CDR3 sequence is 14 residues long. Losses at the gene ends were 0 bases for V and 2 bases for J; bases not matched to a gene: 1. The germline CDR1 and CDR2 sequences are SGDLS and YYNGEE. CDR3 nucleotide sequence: TGTGCCAGCAGCGTAGAACAGGGGGCCTACGAGCAGTACTTC. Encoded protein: CASSVEQGAYEQYF. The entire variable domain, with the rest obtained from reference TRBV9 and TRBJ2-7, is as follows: DSGVTQTPKHLITATGQRVTLRCSPRSGDLSVYWYQQSLDQGLQFLIQYYNGEERAKGNILERFSAQQFPDLHSELNLSSLELGDSALYFCASSVEQGAYEQYFGPGTRLTVT.

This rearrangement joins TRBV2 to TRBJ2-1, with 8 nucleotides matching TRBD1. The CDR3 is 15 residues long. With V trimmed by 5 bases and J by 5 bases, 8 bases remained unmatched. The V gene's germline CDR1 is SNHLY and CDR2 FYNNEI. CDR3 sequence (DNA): TGTGCCAGCAGTCCGACGGGACAGGAGAACAATGAGCAGTTCTTC. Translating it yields CASSPTGQENNEQFF.

The CDR3 is CASSFRQGVSETQYF. In DNA, the CDR3 is TGCGCCAGCAGCTTCCGACAGGGGGTTTCAGAGACCCAGTACTTC. The gene calls are TRBV5-1 and TRBJ2-5; TRBD1 matches 9 bases. Germline V lookup: CDR1 SGHRS, CDR2 YFSETQ. V lost 2 bases and J lost 4; bases outside the gene matches: 6. The CDR3 has 15 residues.

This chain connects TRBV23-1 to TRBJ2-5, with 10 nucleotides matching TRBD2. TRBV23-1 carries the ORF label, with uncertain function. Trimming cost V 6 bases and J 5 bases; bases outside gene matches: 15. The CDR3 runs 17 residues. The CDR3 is CASRPKGLAGDEETQYF. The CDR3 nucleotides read TGCGCCAGCAGACCAAAGGGCCTAGCGGGAGATGAGGAGACCCAGTACTTC.

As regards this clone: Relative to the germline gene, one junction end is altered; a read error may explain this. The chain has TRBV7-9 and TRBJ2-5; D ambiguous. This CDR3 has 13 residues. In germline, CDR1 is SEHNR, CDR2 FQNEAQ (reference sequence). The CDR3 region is CSSNPNPRGTQYF. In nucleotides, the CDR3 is TGTTCCAGCAATCCGAACCCGAGAGGGACCCAGTACTTC.

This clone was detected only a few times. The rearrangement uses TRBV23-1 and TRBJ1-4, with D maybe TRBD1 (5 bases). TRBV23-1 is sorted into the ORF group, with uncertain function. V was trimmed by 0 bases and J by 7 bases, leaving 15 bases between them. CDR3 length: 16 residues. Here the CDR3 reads CASSQSVTVIREKLFF. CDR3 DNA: TGCGCCAGCAGTCAATCGGTGACAGTCATACGTGAAAAACTGTTTTTT.

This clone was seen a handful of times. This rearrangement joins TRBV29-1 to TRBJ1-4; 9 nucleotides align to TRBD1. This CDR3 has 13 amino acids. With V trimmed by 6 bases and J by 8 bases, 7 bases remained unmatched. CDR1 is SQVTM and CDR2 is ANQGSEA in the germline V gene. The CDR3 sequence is CSVAGQGGEKLFF. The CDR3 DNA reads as TGCAGCGTAGCGGGACAGGGAGGCGAAAAACTGTTTTTT. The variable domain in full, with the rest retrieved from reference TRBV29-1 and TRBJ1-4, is SAVISQKPSRDICQRGTSLTIQCQVDSQVTMMFWYRQQPGQSLTLIATANQGSEATYESGFVIDKFPISRPNLTFSTLTVSNMSPEDSSIYLCSVAGQGGEKLFFGSGTQLSVL.

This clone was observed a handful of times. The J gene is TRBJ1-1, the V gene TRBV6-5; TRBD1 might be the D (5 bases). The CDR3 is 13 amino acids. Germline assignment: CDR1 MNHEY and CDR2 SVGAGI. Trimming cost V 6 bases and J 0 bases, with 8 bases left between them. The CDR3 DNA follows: TGTGCCAGCAGACAAGGGGTGAACACTGAAGCTTTCTTT. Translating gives CASRQGVNTEAFF.

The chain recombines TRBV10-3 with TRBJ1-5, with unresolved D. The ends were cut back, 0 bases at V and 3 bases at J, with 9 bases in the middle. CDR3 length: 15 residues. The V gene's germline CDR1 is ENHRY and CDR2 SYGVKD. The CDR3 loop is CAISESHANNQPQHF. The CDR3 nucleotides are TGTGCCATCAGTGAGTCCCACGCTAACAATCAGCCCCAGCATTTT.

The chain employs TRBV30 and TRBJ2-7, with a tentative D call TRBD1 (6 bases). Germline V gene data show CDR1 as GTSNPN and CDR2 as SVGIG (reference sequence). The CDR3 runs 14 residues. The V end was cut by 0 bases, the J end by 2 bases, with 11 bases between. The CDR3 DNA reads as TGTGCCTGGAGTGTTCGTGGGGGCACCTACGAGCAGTACTTC. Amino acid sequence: CAWSVRGGTYEQYF.

CDR3 sequence (DNA): TGTGCCATCAGTGAGTCAAGTGGGAGCTCTGGAAACACCATATATTTT. Encoded protein: CAISESSGSSGNTIYF. The rearrangement uses TRBV10-3 and TRBJ1-3; no reliable D call. The CDR3 extends over 16 amino acids. Between the trimmed V and J ends, which lost 0 bases and 0 bases, there was a span of 9 bases. Germline lookup yields CDR1 ENHRY and CDR2 SYGVKD.

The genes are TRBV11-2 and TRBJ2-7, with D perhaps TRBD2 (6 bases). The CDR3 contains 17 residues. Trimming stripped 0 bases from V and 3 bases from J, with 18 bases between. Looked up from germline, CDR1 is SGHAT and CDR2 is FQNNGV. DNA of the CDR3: TGTGCCAGCAGCTTAGATTTCGCGGGGCGGCGGGTCTACGAGCAGTACTTC. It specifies CASSLDFAGRRVYEQYF.

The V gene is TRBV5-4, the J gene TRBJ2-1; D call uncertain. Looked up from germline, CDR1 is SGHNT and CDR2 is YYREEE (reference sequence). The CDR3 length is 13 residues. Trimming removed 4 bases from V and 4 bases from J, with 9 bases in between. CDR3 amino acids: CASSAQEYNEQFF. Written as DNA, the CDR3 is TGTGCCAGCAGCGCACAAGAATACAATGAGCAGTTCTTC.

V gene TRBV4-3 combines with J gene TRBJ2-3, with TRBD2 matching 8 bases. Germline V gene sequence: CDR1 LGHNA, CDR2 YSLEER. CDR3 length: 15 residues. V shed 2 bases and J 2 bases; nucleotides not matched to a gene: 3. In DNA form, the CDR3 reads TGCGCCAGCAGCCAAAGCGGGGGAAACACAGATACGCAGTATTTT. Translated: CASSQSGGNTDTQYF.

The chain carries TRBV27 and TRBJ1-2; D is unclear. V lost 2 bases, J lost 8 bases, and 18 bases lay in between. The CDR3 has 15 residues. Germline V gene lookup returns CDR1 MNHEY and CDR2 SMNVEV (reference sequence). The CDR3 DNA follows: TGTGCCAGCAGTTTACTAGACCCTCGGGTGGAAGGCTACACCTTC. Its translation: CASSLLDPRVEGYTF.

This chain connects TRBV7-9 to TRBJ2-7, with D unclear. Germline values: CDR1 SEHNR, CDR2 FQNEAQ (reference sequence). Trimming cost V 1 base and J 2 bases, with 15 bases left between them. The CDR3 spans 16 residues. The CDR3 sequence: CASSLVRDTWPYEQYF. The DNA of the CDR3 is TGTGCCAGCAGCTTAGTCCGAGACACCTGGCCCTACGAGCAGTACTTC.

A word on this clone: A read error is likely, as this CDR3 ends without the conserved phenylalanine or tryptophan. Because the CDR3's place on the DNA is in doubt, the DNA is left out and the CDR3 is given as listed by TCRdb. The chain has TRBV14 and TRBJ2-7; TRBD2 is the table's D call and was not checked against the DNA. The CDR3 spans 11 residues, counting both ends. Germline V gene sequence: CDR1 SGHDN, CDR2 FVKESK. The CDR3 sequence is CASSQVKVRGR.